Listed below are T cell receptor beta chains from one sample, sequenced in a study of T-cell reconstitution after alpha-beta-depleted transplantation in children. In TCRdb, the PCR reads were re-called with MiXCR into one record per CDR3 protein. In the table there are about 360,000 distinct CDR3 sequences, about an eighth of which are singletons. The material sequenced was PBMCs, taken from the stem cell graft. These receptor sequences come from a human donor who donated a stem cell graft to a child with Fanconi anemia. The CDR3 runs from the conserved cysteine through the conserved F or W. The order of the fields is clone size, V gene, D gene, J gene, CDR3 protein, CDR3 DNA. D genes are given only for firm matches. Rows give clone size only sometimes, using once, few, many, or a class for an expanded clone.

many,TRBV5-1,TRBD1,TRBJ1-1,CASSPGTADTEAFF,TGCGCCAGCAGCCCTGGGACAGCAGACACTGAAGCTTTCTTT
NA,TRBV5-1,TRBD1,TRBJ1-2,CASSLFQGADGYTF,TGCGCCAGCAGCTTGTTTCAGGGGGCGGATGGCTACACCTTC
few,TRBV7-9,NA,TRBJ2-3,CASSQMDSTDTQYF,TGTGCCAGCAGCCAAATGGACAGCACAGATACGCAGTATTTT
NA,TRBV9,NA,TRBJ2-1,CASSVGRSLDEQFF,TGTGCCAGCAGCGTAGGGAGGAGCTTAGATGAGCAGTTCTTC
NA,TRBV5-1,TRBD1,TRBJ1-1,CASSLDRGVEAFF,TGCGCCAGCAGCCTGGACAGGGGAGTTGAAGCTTTCTTT
NA,TRBV5-1,NA,TRBJ2-1,CASSLWGGRTDNYNEQFF,TGCGCCAGCAGCTTATGGGGAGGTCGGACTGACAACTACAATGAGCAGTTCTTC
once,TRBV28,NA,TRBJ2-5,CASSIRGQGETQYF,TGTGCCAGCAGTATACGGGGTCAGGGAGAGACCCAGTACTTC
NA,TRBV7-2,NA,TRBJ2-3,CASSLAAGSTDTQYF,TGTGCCAGCAGCTTAGCGGCGGGGAGCACAGATACGCAGTATTTT
NA,TRBV12-3/TRBV12-4,NA,TRBJ2-4,CASSFHSSDIQYF,TGTGCCAGCAGTTTTCATTCGTCCGACATTCAGTACTTC
few,TRBV25-1,NA,TRBJ1-1,CASQVGPNTEAFF,TGTGCCAGCCAAGTAGGCCCGAACACTGAAGCTTTCTTT
once,TRBV30,NA,TRBJ2-3,CAWGGEGLGTDTQYF,TGTGCCTGGGGGGGAGAAGGGCTCGGCACAGATACGCAGTATTTT
few,TRBV11-2,TRBD2,TRBJ2-1,CASSHGTSVYNEQFF,TGTGCCAGCAGCCATGGGACTAGCGTCTACAATGAGCAGTTCTTC
many,TRBV6-2/TRBV6-3,NA,TRBJ2-1,CASSFREHEQFF,TGTGCCAGCAGTTTCAGGGAACATGAGCAGTTCTTC